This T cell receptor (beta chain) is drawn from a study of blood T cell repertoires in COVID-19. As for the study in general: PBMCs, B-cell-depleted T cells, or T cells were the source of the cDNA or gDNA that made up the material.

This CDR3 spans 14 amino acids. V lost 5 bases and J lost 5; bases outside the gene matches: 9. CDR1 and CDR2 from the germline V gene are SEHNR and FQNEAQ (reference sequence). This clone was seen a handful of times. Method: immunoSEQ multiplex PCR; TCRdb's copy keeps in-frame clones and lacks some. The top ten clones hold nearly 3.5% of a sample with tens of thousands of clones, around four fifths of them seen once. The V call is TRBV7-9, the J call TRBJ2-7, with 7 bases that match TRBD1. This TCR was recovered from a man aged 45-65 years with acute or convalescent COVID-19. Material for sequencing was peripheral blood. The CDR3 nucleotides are TGTGCCAGCAGCACCGGGACAGCCGTCCACGAGCAGTACTTC. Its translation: CASSTGTAVHEQYF.